This T cell receptor (beta chain) was recorded in a study of T cell responses to AZD1222 COVID-19 vaccine. Points from the study as a whole: Females made up more of the donors, who were largely white British, and clonal diversity may have come out too low. Spike regions recognized by vaccine-associated CD4 TCRs spanned the protein, led by 160-218 and 743-854. Seropositive status at baseline applied to only 5 to 7 AZD1222 recipients.

As regards this clone: The target antigen is unknown.

Germline lookup yields CDR1 SGHTS and CDR2 YDEGEE. The CDR3 is 13 residues long. V lost 2 bases to trimming and J lost 3 bases, with 9 bases between them. TCRdb's copy holds only in-frame clones and misses some; the assay was immunoSEQ multiplex PCR. The repertoire has some 110,000 clones, 85% to 90% of them found once; the top ten carry around 5%. This chain joins TRBV5-8 and TRBJ2-7; D is uncertain. This clonotype was obtained from an adult in good health. The specimen was peripheral blood, collected on day 0 of AZD1222 vaccination. The CDR3: CASSLLSDYEQYF. The CDR3 region has the DNA TGTGCCAGCAGCTTATTATCGGACTACGAGCAGTACTTC. The full variable domain, in which reference TRBV5-8 and TRBJ2-7 provide the parts outside the CDR3, is EAGVTQSPTHLIKTRGQQATLRCSPISGHTSVYWYQQALGLGLQFLLWYDEGEERNRGNFPPRFSGRQFPNYSSELNVNALELEDSALYLCASSLLSDYEQYFGPGTRLTVT.